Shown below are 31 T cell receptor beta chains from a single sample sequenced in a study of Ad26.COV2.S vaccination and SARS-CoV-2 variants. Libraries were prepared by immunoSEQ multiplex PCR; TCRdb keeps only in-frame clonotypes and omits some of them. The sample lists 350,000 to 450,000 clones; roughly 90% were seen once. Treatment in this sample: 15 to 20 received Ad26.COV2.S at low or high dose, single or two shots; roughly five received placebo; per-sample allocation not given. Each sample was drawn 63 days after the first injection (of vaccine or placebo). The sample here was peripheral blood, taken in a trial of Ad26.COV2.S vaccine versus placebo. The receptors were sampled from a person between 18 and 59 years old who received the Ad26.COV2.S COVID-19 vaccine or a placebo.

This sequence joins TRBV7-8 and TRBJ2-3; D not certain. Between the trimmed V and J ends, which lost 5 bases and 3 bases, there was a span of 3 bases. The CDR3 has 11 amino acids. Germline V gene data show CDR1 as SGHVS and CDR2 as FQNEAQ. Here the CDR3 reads CASSPTDTQYF. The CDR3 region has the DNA TGTGCCAGCAGCCCTACAGATACGCAGTATTTT.

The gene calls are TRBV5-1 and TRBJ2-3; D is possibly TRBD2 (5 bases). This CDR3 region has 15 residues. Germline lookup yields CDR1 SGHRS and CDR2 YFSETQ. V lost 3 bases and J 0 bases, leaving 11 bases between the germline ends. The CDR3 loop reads CASSSSGLSTDTQYF. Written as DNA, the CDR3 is TGCGCCAGCAGCTCGAGCGGCCTTAGCACAGATACGCAGTATTTT.

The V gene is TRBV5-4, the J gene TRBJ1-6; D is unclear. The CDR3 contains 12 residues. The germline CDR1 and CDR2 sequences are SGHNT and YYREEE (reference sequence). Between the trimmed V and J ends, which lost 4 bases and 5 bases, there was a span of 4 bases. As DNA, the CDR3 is TGTGCCAGCAGCGAGAATAATTCACCCCTCCACTTT. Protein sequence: CASSENNSPLHF.

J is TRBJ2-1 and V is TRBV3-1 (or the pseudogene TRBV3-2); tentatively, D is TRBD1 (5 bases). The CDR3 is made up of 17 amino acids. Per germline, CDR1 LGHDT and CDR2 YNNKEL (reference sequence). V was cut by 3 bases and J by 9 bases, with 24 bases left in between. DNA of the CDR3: TGTGCCAGCAGCCATAGGTTTAGTAGGGGTATGCTCGGTGAGCAGTTCTTC. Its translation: CASSHRFSRGMLGEQFF.

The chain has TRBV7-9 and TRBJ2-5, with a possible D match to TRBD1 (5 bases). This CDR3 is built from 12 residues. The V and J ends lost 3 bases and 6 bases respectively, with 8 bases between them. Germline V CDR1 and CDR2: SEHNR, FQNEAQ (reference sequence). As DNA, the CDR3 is TGTGCCAGCAGCTTTGTGGGGCAGACCCAGTACTTC. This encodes CASSFVGQTQYF.

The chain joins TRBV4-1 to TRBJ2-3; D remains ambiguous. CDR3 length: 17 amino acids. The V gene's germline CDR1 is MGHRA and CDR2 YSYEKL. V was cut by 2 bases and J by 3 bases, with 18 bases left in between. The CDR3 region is CASSQIPVPIGTDTQYF. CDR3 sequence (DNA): TGCGCCAGCAGCCAAATACCAGTCCCCATTGGGACAGATACGCAGTATTTT.

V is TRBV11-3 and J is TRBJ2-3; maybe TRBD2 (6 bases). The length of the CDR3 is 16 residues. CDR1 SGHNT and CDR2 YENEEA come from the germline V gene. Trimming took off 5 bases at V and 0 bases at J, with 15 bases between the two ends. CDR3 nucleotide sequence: TGTGCCAGCAGCCCACGGGCGGGGCCCAGCACAGATACGCAGTATTTT. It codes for CASSPRAGPSTDTQYF.

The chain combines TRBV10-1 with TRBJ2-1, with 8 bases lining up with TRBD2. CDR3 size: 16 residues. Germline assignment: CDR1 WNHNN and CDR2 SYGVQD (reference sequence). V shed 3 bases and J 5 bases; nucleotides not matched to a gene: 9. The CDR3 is CASSDPRGGRDNEQFF. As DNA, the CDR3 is TGCGCCAGCAGTGACCCCCGGGGGGGCCGAGACAATGAGCAGTTCTTC.

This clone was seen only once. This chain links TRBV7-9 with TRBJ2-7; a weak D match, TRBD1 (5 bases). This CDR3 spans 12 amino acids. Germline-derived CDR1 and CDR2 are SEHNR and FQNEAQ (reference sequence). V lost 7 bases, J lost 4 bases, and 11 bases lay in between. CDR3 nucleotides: TGTGCCAGCACGAAAGACAGTTACGAGCAGTACTTC. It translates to CASTKDSYEQYF.

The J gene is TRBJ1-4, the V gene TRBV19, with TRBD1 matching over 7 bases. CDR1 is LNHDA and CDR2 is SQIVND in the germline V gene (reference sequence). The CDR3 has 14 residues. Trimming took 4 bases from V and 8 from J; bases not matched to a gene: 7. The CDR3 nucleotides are TGTGCCAGTAGTACACGGGCGACAGGGGAAAAACTGTTTTTT. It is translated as CASSTRATGEKLFF.

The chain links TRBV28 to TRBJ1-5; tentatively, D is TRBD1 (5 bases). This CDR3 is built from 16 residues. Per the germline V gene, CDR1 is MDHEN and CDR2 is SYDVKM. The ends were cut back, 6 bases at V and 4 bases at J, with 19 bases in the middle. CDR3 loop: CASSPGTYWMNQPQHF. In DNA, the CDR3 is TGTGCCAGCAGCCCTGGGACTTACTGGATGAATCAGCCCCAGCATTTT. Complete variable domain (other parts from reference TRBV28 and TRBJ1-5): DVKVTQSSRYLVKRTGEKVFLECVQDMDHENMFWYRQDPGLGLRLIYFSYDVKMKEKGDIPEGYSVSREKKERFSLILESASTNQTSMYLCASSPGTYWMNQPQHFGDGTRLSIL.

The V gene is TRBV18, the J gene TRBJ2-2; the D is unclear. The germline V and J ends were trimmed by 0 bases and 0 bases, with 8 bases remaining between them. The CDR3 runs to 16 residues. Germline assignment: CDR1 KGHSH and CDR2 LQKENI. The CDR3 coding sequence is TGTGCCAGCTCACCACCCAGCCAGGCGAACACCGGGGAGCTGTTTTTT. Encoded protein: CASSPPSQANTGELFF.

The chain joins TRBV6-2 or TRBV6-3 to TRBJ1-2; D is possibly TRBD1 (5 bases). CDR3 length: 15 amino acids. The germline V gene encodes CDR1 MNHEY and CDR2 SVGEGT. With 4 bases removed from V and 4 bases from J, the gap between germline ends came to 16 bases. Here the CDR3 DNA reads TGTGCCAGCAGTTTGTTACAGGCGTTTGGCTATGGCTACACCTTC. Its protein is CASSLLQAFGYGYTF.

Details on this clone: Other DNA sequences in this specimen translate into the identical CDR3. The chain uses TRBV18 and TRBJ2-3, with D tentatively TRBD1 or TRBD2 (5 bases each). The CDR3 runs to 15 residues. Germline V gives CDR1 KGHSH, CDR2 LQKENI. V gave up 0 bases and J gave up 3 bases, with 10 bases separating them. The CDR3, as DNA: TGTGCCAGCTCACCACCGAGTGGGGGAACAGATACGCAGTATTTT. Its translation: CASSPPSGGTDTQYF.

CDR3 DNA: TGCGCCAGCAGCCAAGGGTGGGTTTCTAGCCGGAATGAGCAGTTCTTC. It encodes CASSQGWVSSRNEQFF. The chain has TRBV4-3 and TRBJ2-1; tentative D call: TRBD2 (5 bases). The CDR3 spans 16 residues. The V gene lost 1 base and the J gene lost 7 bases, with 17 bases spanning the gap. Germline loops: CDR1 LGHNA, CDR2 YSLEER.

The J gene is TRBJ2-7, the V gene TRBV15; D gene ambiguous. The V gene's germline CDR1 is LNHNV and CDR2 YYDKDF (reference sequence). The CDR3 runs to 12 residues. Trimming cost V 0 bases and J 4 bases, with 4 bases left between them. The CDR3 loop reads CATSRDQYEQYF. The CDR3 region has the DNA TGTGCCACCAGCAGAGATCAGTACGAGCAGTACTTC.

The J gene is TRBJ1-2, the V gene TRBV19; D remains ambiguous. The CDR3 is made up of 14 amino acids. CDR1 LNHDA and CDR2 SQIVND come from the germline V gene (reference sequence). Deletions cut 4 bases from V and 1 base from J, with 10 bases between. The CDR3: CASSTRTFNYGYTF. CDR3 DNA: TGTGCCAGTAGTACTAGGACCTTTAACTATGGCTACACCTTC.

CDR3 residues: CATSEGGSNQPQHF. In DNA, the CDR3 is TGTGCCACCAGTGAAGGGGGCAGCAATCAGCCCCAGCATTTT. The chain has TRBV24-1 and TRBJ1-5; 7 bases align to TRBD1. Unmatched junction bases numbered 0, after V lost 4 bases and J lost 1 base. Germline assignment: CDR1 KGHDR and CDR2 SFDVKD. This CDR3 contains 14 residues.

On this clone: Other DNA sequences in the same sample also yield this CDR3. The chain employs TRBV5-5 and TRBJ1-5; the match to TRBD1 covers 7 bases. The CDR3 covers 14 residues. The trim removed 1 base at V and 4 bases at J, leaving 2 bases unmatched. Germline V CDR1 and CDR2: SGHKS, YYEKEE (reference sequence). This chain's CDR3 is CASSLWDSNQPQHF. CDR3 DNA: TGTGCCAGCAGCTTGTGGGACAGTAATCAGCCCCAGCATTTT.

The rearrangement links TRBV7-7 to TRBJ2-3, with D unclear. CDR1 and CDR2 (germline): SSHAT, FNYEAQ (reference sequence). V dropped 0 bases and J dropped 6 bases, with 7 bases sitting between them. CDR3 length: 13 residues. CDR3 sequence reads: CASSLAPYDTQYF. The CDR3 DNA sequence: TGTGCCAGCAGCTTAGCGCCGTACGATACGCAGTATTTT.

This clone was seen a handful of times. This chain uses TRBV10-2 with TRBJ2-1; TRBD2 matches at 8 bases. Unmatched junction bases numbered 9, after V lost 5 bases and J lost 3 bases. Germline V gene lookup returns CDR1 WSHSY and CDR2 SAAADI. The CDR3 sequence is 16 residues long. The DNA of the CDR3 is TGCGCCAGCAGTCCACTTAGCGGGGTAGTCTACAATGAGCAGTTCTTC. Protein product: CASSPLSGVVYNEQFF.

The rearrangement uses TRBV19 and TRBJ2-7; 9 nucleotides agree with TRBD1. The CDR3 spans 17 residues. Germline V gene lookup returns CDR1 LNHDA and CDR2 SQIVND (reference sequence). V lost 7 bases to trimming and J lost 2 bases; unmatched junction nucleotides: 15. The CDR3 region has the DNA TGTGCCAGTATGGGACAGGGTGAGAGCGGCGAAACCTACGAGCAGTACTTC. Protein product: CASMGQGESGETYEQYF.

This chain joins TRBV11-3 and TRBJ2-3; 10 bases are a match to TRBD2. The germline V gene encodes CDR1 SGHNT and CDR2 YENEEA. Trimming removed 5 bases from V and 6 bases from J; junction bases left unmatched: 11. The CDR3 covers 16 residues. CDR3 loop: CASSRTSGGLEDTQYF. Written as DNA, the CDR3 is TGTGCCAGCAGCCGGACTAGCGGAGGACTCGAGGATACGCAGTATTTT.

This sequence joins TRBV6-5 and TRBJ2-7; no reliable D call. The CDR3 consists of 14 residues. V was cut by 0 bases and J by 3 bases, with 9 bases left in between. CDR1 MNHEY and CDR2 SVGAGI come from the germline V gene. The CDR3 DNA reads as TGTGCCAGCAGTTACTCAGGGCTAAACTACGAGCAGTACTTC. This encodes CASSYSGLNYEQYF.

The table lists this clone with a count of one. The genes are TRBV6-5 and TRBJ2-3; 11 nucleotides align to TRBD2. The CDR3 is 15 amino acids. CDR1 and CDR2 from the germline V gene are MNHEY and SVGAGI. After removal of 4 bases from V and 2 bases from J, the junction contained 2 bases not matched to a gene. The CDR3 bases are TGTGCCAGCAGTTTAGCGGGGGGGTCCACAGATACGCAGTATTTT. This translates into CASSLAGGSTDTQYF.

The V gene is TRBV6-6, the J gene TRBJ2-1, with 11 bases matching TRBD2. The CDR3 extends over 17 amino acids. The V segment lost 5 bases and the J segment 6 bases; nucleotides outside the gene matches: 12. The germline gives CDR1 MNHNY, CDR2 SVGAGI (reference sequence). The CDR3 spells CASSPRRLAGGSNEQFF. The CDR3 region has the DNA TGTGCCAGCAGTCCGAGGAGGCTAGCGGGGGGATCCAATGAGCAGTTCTTC.

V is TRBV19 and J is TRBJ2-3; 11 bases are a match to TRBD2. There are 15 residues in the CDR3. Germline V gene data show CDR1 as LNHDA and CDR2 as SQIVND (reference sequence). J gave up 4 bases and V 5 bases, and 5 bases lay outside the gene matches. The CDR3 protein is CASSLAGGIADTQYF. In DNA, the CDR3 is TGTGCCAGTAGTTTAGCGGGGGGGATCGCAGATACGCAGTATTTT.

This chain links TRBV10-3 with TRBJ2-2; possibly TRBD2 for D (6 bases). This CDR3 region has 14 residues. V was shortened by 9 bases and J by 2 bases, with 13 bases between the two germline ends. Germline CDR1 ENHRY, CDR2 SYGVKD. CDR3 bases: TGTGCCATAACCGCGGGACTTAACACCGGGGAGCTGTTTTTT. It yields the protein CAITAGLNTGELFF.

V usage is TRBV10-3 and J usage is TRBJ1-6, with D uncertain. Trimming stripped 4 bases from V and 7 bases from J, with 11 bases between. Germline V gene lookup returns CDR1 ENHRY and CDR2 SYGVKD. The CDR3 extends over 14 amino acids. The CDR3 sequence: CAISAQAVNSPLHF. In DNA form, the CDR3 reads TGTGCCATCAGTGCTCAGGCGGTAAATTCACCCCTCCACTTT.

DNA for the CDR3: TGTGCCAGCGGGCTAGCGGGGTTGGAGACCCAGTACTTC. Translation gives CASGLAGLETQYF. The chain recombines TRBV6-5 with TRBJ2-5; 9 bases align to TRBD2. The germline gives CDR1 MNHEY, CDR2 SVGAGI. This CDR3 is built from 13 residues. The ends lost 8 bases at V and 5 bases at J; junction bases unmatched: 6.

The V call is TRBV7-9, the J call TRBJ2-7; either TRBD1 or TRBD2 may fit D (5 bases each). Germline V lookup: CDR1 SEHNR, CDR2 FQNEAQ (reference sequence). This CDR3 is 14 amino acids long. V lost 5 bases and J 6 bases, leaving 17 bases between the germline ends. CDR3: CASSLTRDLGEQYF. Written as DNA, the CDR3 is TGTGCCAGCAGCCTAACTAGGGACCTAGGCGAGCAGTACTTC.